The 32 T cell receptor beta chains below come from one sample, sequenced in a study of blood T cells in healthy people across ages. A second PCR of about 6 to 11 cycles used a sample-barcoded 5' primer and a J-beta primer mix. TCRdb redid the calling of the 5' RACE reads with MiXCR, one entry per CDR3 protein. The sample has some 1,000,000 distinct CDR3 sequences; about 23% are singletons. These data also formed part of another study, on T cells of mothers and their children.

The source material was blood. The receptors were sampled from a girl between 2 and 10 years old in good health.

This clonotype was observed a handful of times. The rearrangement joins TRBV7-9 to TRBJ2-7, with unresolved D. Looked up from germline, CDR1 is SEHNR and CDR2 is FQNEAQ (reference sequence). CDR3 length equals 13 residues. With 5 bases removed from V and 4 bases from J, the gap between germline ends came to 12 bases. The CDR3 region is CASSPRPDYEQYF. The CDR3 coding sequence is TGTGCCAGCAGCCCCAGACCGGATTACGAGCAGTACTTC.

The V call is TRBV29-1, the J call TRBJ2-7; tentative D call: TRBD1 (6 bases). Trimming took off 2 bases at V and 2 bases at J, with 13 bases between the two ends. The CDR3 is 14 residues long. Germline CDR1 is SQVTM and CDR2 is ANQGSEA. In DNA form, the CDR3 reads TGCAGCGTTGAACGATCGGGACACCCCTACGAGCAGTACTTC. This translates into CSVERSGHPYEQYF.

Only a few counts were recorded for this clonotype. The chain has TRBV6-2 or TRBV6-3 and TRBJ2-5, with a possible D match to TRBD2 (5 bases). The DNA matches TRBJ2-7 better at its end, which makes the J call doubtful. CDR1 and CDR2 from the germline V gene are MNHEY and SVGEGT. The CDR3 totals 12 residues. The DNA of the CDR3 is TGTGCCAGCAGCCGGGATGGGGACGAGCAGTACTTC. Translated: CASSRDGDEQYF.

V and J are TRBV12-3 or TRBV12-4 and TRBJ1-5; 9 bases line up with TRBD1. This CDR3 contains 14 residues. After removal of 2 bases from V and 10 bases from J, the junction contained 6 bases not matched to a gene. This CDR3 is CASSLWGQGEPQHF. The CDR3 DNA is TGTGCCAGCAGTTTATGGGGACAGGGTGAACCCCAGCATTTT.

The rearrangement uses TRBV4-2 and TRBJ2-1; TRBD2 matches 11 bases. CDR1 LGHNA and CDR2 YNFKEQ come from the germline V gene. Unmatched junction bases numbered 6, after V lost 2 bases and J lost 3 bases. The CDR3 is made up of 17 amino acids. The CDR3 loop reads CASSQSSGLADYNEQFF. CDR3 nucleotides: TGTGCCAGCAGCCAAAGCTCGGGACTAGCGGACTACAATGAGCAGTTCTTC.

This clonotype was counted ten times or more. The gene calls are TRBV12-3 or TRBV12-4 and TRBJ2-7; D is uncertain. This CDR3 has 12 residues. Deletions cut 5 bases from V and 3 bases from J, with 8 bases between. The CDR3 coding sequence is TGTGCCAGCAGTCCTTCCATCTACGAGCAGTACTTC. This codes for CASSPSIYEQYF.

This clonotype was seen a handful of times. The rearrangement joins TRBV29-1 to TRBJ1-1, with D perhaps TRBD1 (6 bases). Per the germline V gene, CDR1 is SQVTM and CDR2 is ANQGSEA. This CDR3 spans 13 amino acids. Trimming removed 7 bases at V and 1 base at J, with 13 bases between. The CDR3 nucleotides read TGCAGCGCTACCCCGACAGGGAACACTGAAGCTTTCTTT. Its translation is CSATPTGNTEAFF.

The chain has TRBV20-1 and TRBJ2-7; 8 bases match TRBD1. The CDR3 is made up of 14 amino acids. Germline-derived CDR1 and CDR2 are DFQATT and SNEGSKA (reference sequence). J was trimmed by 0 bases and V by 6 bases; bases with no gene match: 7. The CDR3 region has the DNA TGCAGTGCCATGGACAGGGAAGACTCCTACGAGCAGTACTTC. Its protein is CSAMDREDSYEQYF.

This clonotype showed up just a few times. V gene TRBV6-5 combines with J gene TRBJ1-4; 7 nucleotides match TRBD1. Looked up from germline, CDR1 is MNHEY and CDR2 is SVGAGI. The V segment lost 3 bases and the J segment 4 bases; nucleotides outside the gene matches: 5. The CDR3 runs 15 residues. Here the CDR3 DNA reads TGTGCCAGCAGTTATAAGGGACAGTTTAATGAAAAACTGTTTTTT. As protein: CASSYKGQFNEKLFF.

This clonotype showed up just a few times. The V and J genes are TRBV5-1 and TRBJ2-5; TRBD1 agrees at 8 bases. The J call is doubtful: the DNA matches TRBJ2-1 better. Germline lookup yields CDR1 SGHRS and CDR2 YFSETQ. The CDR3 spans 16 residues. DNA of the CDR3: TGCGCCAGCAGCTTGGGTGACAGGGGATCCGGCAATGAGCAGTTCTTC. Translated, it gives CASSLGDRGSGNEQFF.

With regard to this clonotype: The limits of the CDR3 on the DNA are not certain, so only TCRdb's listed CDR3 is given. The gene calls are TRBV12-3 or TRBV12-4 and TRBJ2-2; TRBD1 was called by the table and not checked on the DNA. The CDR3 spans 16 amino acids, including both terminal residues. CDR3 sequence: CASSFAGGIGTGEPFF.

This clonotype turned up a few times. The gene calls are TRBV20-1 and TRBJ2-1, with 10 bases fitting TRBD1. V trimming: 6 bases; J trimming: 8 bases; junction bases outside the gene matches: 7. This CDR3 is built from 13 residues. Germline V CDR1 and CDR2: DFQATT, SNEGSKA (reference sequence). Here the CDR3 reads CSAPTGGGDEQFF. In nucleotides, the CDR3 is TGCAGTGCGCCGACAGGGGGCGGGGATGAGCAGTTCTTC.

J is TRBJ2-2 and V is TRBV28; 7 bases fit TRBD2. Germline-derived CDR1 and CDR2 are MDHEN and SYDVKM. CDR3 length equals 16 residues. J gave up 6 bases and V 6 bases, and 13 bases lay outside the gene matches. The CDR3 reads CASSRRVAGVAGELFF. DNA for the CDR3: TGTGCCAGCAGCCGTAGGGTGGCGGGAGTGGCCGGGGAGCTGTTTTTT. The full variable domain, rest sourced from reference TRBV28 and TRBJ2-2, is DVKVTQSSRYLVKRTGEKVFLECVQDMDHENMFWYRQDPGLGLRLIYFSYDVKMKEKGDIPEGYSVSREKKERFSLILESASTNQTSMYLCASSRRVAGVAGELFFGEGSRLTVL.

The chain carries TRBV9 and TRBJ1-1, with D maybe TRBD1 (5 bases). Germline CDR1 SGDLS, CDR2 YYNGEE. V was pared by 3 bases and J by 4 bases, with 16 bases between. This CDR3 is built from 15 residues. CDR3 residues: CASSASQNGGTEAFF. The CDR3 region has the DNA TGTGCCAGCAGCGCCTCCCAAAACGGGGGCACTGAAGCTTTCTTT.

This clonotype was observed many times. The genes are TRBV6-1 and TRBJ2-1; perhaps TRBD1 as D (5 bases). The CDR3 spans 15 residues. Germline CDR1 MNHNS, CDR2 SASEGT. V shed 4 bases and J shed 5 bases, with 15 bases lying between them. The CDR3 nucleotides are TGTGCCAGCAGTGGGTGGCAGGGCCCCAACAATGAGCAGTTCTTC. Translated: CASSGWQGPNNEQFF.

In its sample, this clonotype was seen many times. This chain uses TRBV29-1 with TRBJ2-5; the D gene is possibly TRBD2 (5 bases). This CDR3 region has 13 residues. Trimming pared 3 bases from V and 3 bases from J, leaving 11 bases between. Per the germline V gene, CDR1 is SQVTM and CDR2 is ANQGSEA. CDR3 coding DNA: TGCAGCGTTGAGACGGGGATCGAAGAGACCCAGTACTTC. Translation: CSVETGIEETQYF.

In its sample, this clonotype was seen many times. The chain uses TRBV7-3 and TRBJ2-2, with no clear D. Trimming stripped 5 bases from V and 6 bases from J, with 7 bases between. Germline-derived CDR1 and CDR2 are SGHTA and FQGTGA. This CDR3 comprises 12 residues. The CDR3 DNA is TGTGCCAGCAGCCCCGACTCCGGGGAGCTGTTTTTT. Protein product: CASSPDSGELFF.

J is TRBJ1-2 and V is TRBV27, with TRBD1 matching 8 bases. V shed 5 bases and J 8 bases; nucleotides not matched to a gene: 13. The germline gives CDR1 MNHEY, CDR2 SMNVEV (reference sequence). The CDR3 totals 15 residues. The CDR3 DNA is TGTGCCAGCAGTCTAACCCCAGGGGGCGCGGGAGGCTACACCTTC. This translates into CASSLTPGGAGGYTF.

This chain connects TRBV11-2 to TRBJ2-4; D is possibly TRBD1 (6 bases). V was shortened by 3 bases and J by 8 bases, with 14 bases between the two germline ends. The CDR3 is made up of 14 amino acids. Germline values: CDR1 SGHAT, CDR2 FQNNGV. CDR3 amino acids: CASSLYDPGDIQYF. The CDR3 DNA reads as TGTGCCAGCAGCTTGTACGATCCAGGGGACATTCAGTACTTC.

A few counts support this clonotype. The chain carries TRBV7-7 and TRBJ2-3, with 9 bases identical to TRBD1. CDR3 size: 15 residues. V gave up 5 bases and J gave up 2 bases; unmatched junction bases: 5. Germline loops: CDR1 SSHAT, CDR2 FNYEAQ (reference sequence). CDR3 loop: CASSNTGGFTDTQYF. DNA of the CDR3: TGTGCCAGCAGCAACACAGGGGGCTTCACAGATACGCAGTATTTT.

The genes are TRBV7-2 and TRBJ1-1; TRBD1 matches at 7 bases. The CDR3 has 16 amino acids. Germline lookup yields CDR1 SGHTA and CDR2 FQGNSA. Unmatched junction bases numbered 8, after V lost 3 bases and J lost 1 base. The CDR3 DNA is TGTGCCAGCAGCTTGAGACAGGGAGGAAGGAACACTGAAGCTTTCTTT. It translates to CASSLRQGGRNTEAFF.

This clonotype has at least ten counts. The chain couples TRBV20-1 to TRBJ1-3; no definite D call. The CDR3 loop spans 14 amino acids. Germline V CDR1 and CDR2: DFQATT, SNEGSKA (reference sequence). Deletions cut 6 bases from V and 0 bases from J, with 12 bases between. The CDR3 DNA sequence: TGCAGTGCCCAAGACACTGACTCTGGAAACACCATATATTTT. Residues: CSAQDTDSGNTIYF.

There are a few counts of this clonotype. The V gene is TRBV12-5, the J gene TRBJ1-4; TRBD1 agrees at 9 bases. The V and J ends lost 1 base and 8 bases, in that order; junction bases with no gene match: 23. Germline lookup yields CDR1 LGHNT and CDR2 FRNRAP. The CDR3 loop spans 21 amino acids. DNA of the CDR3: TGTGCTAGTGGTTTGGCACCACCGCGGGACAGGGCACAGGTCGTTGGGGAAAAACTGTTTTTT. Its translation: CASGLAPPRDRAQVVGEKLFF.

This clonotype was counted only a few times. The DNA for the CDR3 is TGTGCCAGCAGTTTCAGGGGAGCGGATGGCTACACCTTC. Amino acids: CASSFRGADGYTF. The rearrangement links TRBV6-5 to TRBJ1-2; a possible D gene is TRBD1 (6 bases). The length of the CDR3 is 13 residues. With 4 bases removed from V and 6 bases from J, the gap between germline ends came to 12 bases. Germline V CDR1 and CDR2: MNHEY, SVGAGI.

The rearrangement uses TRBV24-1 and TRBJ1-1; D not resolved. CDR3 length equals 11 residues. V lost 8 bases and J 6 bases, leaving 9 bases between the germline ends. CDR1 KGHDR and CDR2 SFDVKD come from the germline V gene. CDR3 sequence: CATKEGPEAFF. The CDR3 DNA reads TGTGCCACCAAGGAGGGTCCTGAAGCTTTCTTT.

This clonotype was seen more than once but under ten times. The chain has TRBV19 and TRBJ2-2; D gene ambiguous. The germline gives CDR1 LNHDA, CDR2 SQIVND (reference sequence). V was trimmed by 7 bases and J by 2 bases, leaving 17 bases between them. The CDR3 length is 16 residues. CDR3 coding DNA: TGTGCCAGTACTCCCAGTCAGCCGGTTAACACCGGGGAGCTGTTTTTT. It yields the protein CASTPSQPVNTGELFF.

The CDR3 reads CASRGLATHEQYF. CDR3 DNA sequence: TGTGCCAGCAGGGGACTAGCGACCCACGAGCAGTACTTC. The chain couples TRBV5-5 to TRBJ2-7, with TRBD2 matching over 10 bases. CDR1 and CDR2 from the germline V gene are SGHKS and YYEKEE (reference sequence). This CDR3 has 13 amino acids. Trimming cost V 5 bases and J 5 bases; bases outside gene matches: 4.

V and J are TRBV12-3 or TRBV12-4 and TRBJ2-5; D is unresolved. The CDR3 length is 13 residues. V was pared by 4 bases and J by 5 bases, with 11 bases between. The CDR3 sequence is CASSWVRRETQYF. CDR3 coding DNA: TGTGCCAGCAGTTGGGTCAGAAGGGAGACCCAGTACTTC.

This clonotype has more than one count but fewer than ten. DNA for the CDR3: TGTGCCAGCTCACCACTCCTGGGTCACAATGAGCAGTTCTTC. Amino acids: CASSPLLGHNEQFF. The gene calls are TRBV18 and TRBJ2-1, with unresolved D. V lost 1 base to trimming and J lost 5 bases, with 9 bases between them. Germline V gene data show CDR1 as KGHSH and CDR2 as LQKENI. CDR3 size: 14 residues.

This clonotype was observed a few times. The V gene is TRBV3-1, the J gene TRBJ2-5; D unresolved. Trimming cost V 7 bases and J 7 bases, with 13 bases left between them. Germline CDR1 reads LGHDT; CDR2 reads YNNKEL (reference sequence). The CDR3 contains 12 residues. The CDR3 region has the DNA TGTGCCAGCAACTCCCCACCGGGGACCCAGTACTTC. Translation: CASNSPPGTQYF.

This chain uses TRBV9 with TRBJ1-2, with D perhaps TRBD1 (6 bases). This CDR3 region has 15 residues. Trimming removed 3 bases from V and 7 bases from J, with 19 bases in between. The germline V gene has CDR1 SGDLS and CDR2 YYNGEE. The CDR3 sequence: CASSAPGHLWGGYTF. CDR3 sequence (DNA): TGTGCCAGCAGCGCTCCGGGACACCTATGGGGTGGCTACACCTTC.

The chain links TRBV20-1 to TRBJ2-1, with 10 bases matching TRBD2. CDR3 length: 15 residues. Germline CDR1 and CDR2: DFQATT and SNEGSKA (reference sequence). V was clipped by 5 bases and J by 2 bases; unmatched bases: 6. CDR3 coding DNA: TGCAGTGCTCCTTTAGCGGGGGGACCCTACAATGAGCAGTTCTTC. As protein: CSAPLAGGPYNEQFF.